The 13 T cell receptor beta chains below all came from one sample that was sequenced in a study of blood T cell repertoires in COVID-19. Sequenced by immunoSEQ multiplex PCR; TCRdb stores in-frame clones only, minus some. The sample yields 250,000 to 300,000 clones, around 87% seen once. The sample taken for sequencing was peripheral blood. The receptors stem from a woman in her thirties or forties who had recovered from COVID-19.

The chain carries TRBV4-2 and TRBJ2-1; D perhaps matches TRBD1 (5 bases). Germline V gene data show CDR1 as LGHNA and CDR2 as YNFKEQ. The CDR3 extends over 13 amino acids. V lost 4 bases and J 16 bases, leaving 20 bases between the germline ends. The CDR3 protein is CASSPMGQTLLFF. CDR3 in DNA: TGTGCCAGCAGCCCCATGGGGCAGACCCTCCTCTTCTTC.

The chain is built from TRBV5-6 and TRBJ2-7, with 9 bases identical to TRBD1. J gave up 4 bases and V 4 bases, and 9 bases lay outside the gene matches. The germline gives CDR1 SGHDT, CDR2 YYEEEE. This CDR3 region has 15 residues. CDR3 protein: CASSPEGQGAYEQYF. CDR3 coding DNA: TGTGCCAGCAGCCCCGAGGGACAGGGAGCATACGAGCAGTACTTC.

The V gene is TRBV5-4, the J gene TRBJ2-3; 9 nucleotides match TRBD2. Germline V gives CDR1 SGHNT, CDR2 YYREEE (reference sequence). V dropped 1 base and J dropped 4; count of bases not matched to a gene: 4. The CDR3 length is 15 residues. The chain's CDR3 is CASSLPGLAADTQYF. The DNA for the CDR3 is TGTGCCAGCAGCTTGCCGGGACTAGCCGCAGATACGCAGTATTTT.

The chain uses TRBV2 and TRBJ1-5, with 7 bases aligning to TRBD1. Losses at the gene ends were 7 bases for V and 6 bases for J; bases not matched to a gene: 6. The CDR3 spans 13 residues. Germline CDR1 and CDR2: SNHLY and FYNNEI. In nucleotides, the CDR3 is TGTGCCAGCATCGACAGGGCGGGTCAGCCCCAGCATTTT. Translated: CASIDRAGQPQHF.

The rearrangement uses TRBV27 and TRBJ2-1, with 9 bases that match TRBD1. The germline V gene encodes CDR1 MNHEY and CDR2 SMNVEV (reference sequence). Trimming removed 3 bases from V and 2 bases from J; junction bases left unmatched: 2. This CDR3 comprises 15 residues. The CDR3, as DNA: TGTGCCAGCAGTTTCGGACAGGGGCCCTACAATGAGCAGTTCTTC. This codes for CASSFGQGPYNEQFF.

The chain employs TRBV19 and TRBJ1-3; D possibly corresponds to TRBD1 (6 bases). V was clipped by 6 bases and J by 4 bases, with 19 bases between them. This CDR3 region has 16 residues. Per the germline V gene, CDR1 is LNHDA and CDR2 is SQIVND (reference sequence). The CDR3 bases are TGTGCCAGTAGGATTAACAGGGAATTGAGCGGAAACACCATATATTTT. As protein: CASRINRELSGNTIYF.

Notes on this clone: Other DNA sequences in the same sample also yield this CDR3. This chain links TRBV12-3 or TRBV12-4 with TRBJ1-1; D is possibly TRBD1 (6 bases). V gave up 5 bases and J gave up 5 bases, with 6 bases separating them. The CDR3 contains 11 residues. CDR3: CASSRGTEAFF. The CDR3 nucleotides read TGTGCCAGCAGTAGGGGGACTGAAGCTTTCTTT.

The chain couples TRBV7-2 to TRBJ2-5; D not certain. This CDR3 region has 15 residues. V was clipped by 3 bases and J by 2 bases, with 13 bases between them. Looked up from germline, CDR1 is SGHTA and CDR2 is FQGNSA. The CDR3 spells CASSLVLLRQETQYF. The CDR3 DNA follows: TGTGCCAGCAGCTTGGTTCTTTTGCGGCAAGAGACCCAGTACTTC. The variable domain in full, completed from reference TRBV7-2 and TRBJ2-5, reads GAGVSQSPSNKVTEKGKDVELRCDPISGHTALYWYRQSLGQGLEFLIYFQGNSAPDKSGLPSDRFSAERTGGSVSTLTIQRTQQEDSAVYLCASSLVLLRQETQYFGPGTRLLVL.

The CDR3 loop reads CASSFRRGDPNTEAFF. Here the CDR3 DNA reads TGCGCCAGCAGCTTCCGACGGGGGGATCCCAACACTGAAGCTTTCTTT. The chain links TRBV5-1 to TRBJ1-1; TRBD1 is a possible D gene (5 bases). This CDR3 spans 16 amino acids. Trimming cost V 2 bases and J 2 bases, with 16 bases left between them. Germline loops: CDR1 SGHRS, CDR2 YFSETQ. Full variable domain (rest looked up from reference TRBV5-1 and TRBJ1-1): KAGVTQTPRYLIKTRGQQVTLSCSPISGHRSVSWYQQTPGQGLQFLFEYFSETQRNKGNFPGRFSGRQFSNSRSEMNVSTLELGDSALYLCASSFRRGDPNTEAFFGQGTRLTVV.

The chain recombines TRBV6-5 with TRBJ2-5; 7 bases match TRBD2. The CDR3 loop spans 12 amino acids. Germline V lookup: CDR1 MNHEY, CDR2 SVGAGI. V dropped 5 bases and J dropped 5; count of bases not matched to a gene: 2. The CDR3 DNA follows: TGTGCCAGCAGTCGGGACTACGAGACCCAGTACTTC. Translated: CASSRDYETQYF.

Here the CDR3 DNA reads TGTGCCTGGAGTGACAGATCTTGGTACCAAGAGACCCAGTACTTC. Encoded protein: CAWSDRSWYQETQYF. The rearrangement uses TRBV30 and TRBJ2-5, with unresolved D. This CDR3 region has 15 residues. Germline V gene data show CDR1 as GTSNPN and CDR2 as SVGIG (reference sequence). The V gene lost 1 base and the J gene lost 0 bases, with 12 bases spanning the gap.

This clone was detected once. This chain uses TRBV5-6 with TRBJ2-7; D unclear. The V gene lost 1 base and the J gene lost 8 bases, with 16 bases spanning the gap. The CDR3 length is 14 residues. Looked up from germline, CDR1 is SGHDT and CDR2 is YYEEEE. As DNA, the CDR3 is TGTGCCAGCAGCTTGATCTCCCCGTCTGTCCAGCAGTACTTC. It is translated as CASSLISPSVQQYF.

The rearrangement joins TRBV6-2 or TRBV6-3 to TRBJ1-2, with TRBD1 identical over 8 bases. The CDR3 sequence is 12 residues long. Germline CDR1 and CDR2: MNHEY and SVGEGT. The trim removed 6 bases at V and 7 bases at J, leaving 4 bases unmatched. The chain's CDR3 is CASSAGGSGYTF. For the CDR3, the DNA is TGTGCCAGCAGCGCAGGGGGCAGTGGCTACACCTTC.